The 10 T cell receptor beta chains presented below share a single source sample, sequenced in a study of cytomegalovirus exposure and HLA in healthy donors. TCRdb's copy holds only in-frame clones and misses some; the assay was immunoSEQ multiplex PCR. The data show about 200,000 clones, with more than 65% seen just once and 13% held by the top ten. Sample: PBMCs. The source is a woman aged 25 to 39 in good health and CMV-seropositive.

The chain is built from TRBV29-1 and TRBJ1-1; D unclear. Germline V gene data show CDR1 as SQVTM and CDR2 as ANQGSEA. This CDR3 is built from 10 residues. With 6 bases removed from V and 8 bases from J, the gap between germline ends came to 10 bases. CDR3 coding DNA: TGCAGCGTCGTTCAGGTAGAAGCTTTCTTT. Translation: CSVVQVEAFF. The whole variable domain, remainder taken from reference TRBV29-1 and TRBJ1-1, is SAVISQKPSRDICQRGTSLTIQCQVDSQVTMMFWYRQQPGQSLTLIATANQGSEATYESGFVIDKFPISRPNLTFSTLTVSNMSPEDSSIYLCSVVQVEAFFGQGTRLTVV.

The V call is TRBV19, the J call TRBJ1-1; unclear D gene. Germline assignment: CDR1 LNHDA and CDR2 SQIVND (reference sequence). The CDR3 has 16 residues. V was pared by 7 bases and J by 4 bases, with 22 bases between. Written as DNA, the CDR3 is TGTGCCAGTACCCCGACCGGTCCGGGGTCGGGCACTGAAGCTTTCTTT. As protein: CASTPTGPGSGTEAFF.

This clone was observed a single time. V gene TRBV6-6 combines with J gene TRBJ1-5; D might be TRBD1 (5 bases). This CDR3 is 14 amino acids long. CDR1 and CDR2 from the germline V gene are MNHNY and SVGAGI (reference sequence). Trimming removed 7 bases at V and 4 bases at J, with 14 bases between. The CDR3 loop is CASTPPDRNQPQHF. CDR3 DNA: TGTGCCAGCACTCCACCTGACAGAAATCAGCCCCAGCATTTT.

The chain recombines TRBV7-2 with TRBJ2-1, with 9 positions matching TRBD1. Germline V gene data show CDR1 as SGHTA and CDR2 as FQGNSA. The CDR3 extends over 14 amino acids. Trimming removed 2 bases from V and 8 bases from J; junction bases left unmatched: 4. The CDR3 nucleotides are TGTGCCAGCAGCTTAATGGACAGGGGATATGAGCAGTTCTTC. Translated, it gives CASSLMDRGYEQFF.

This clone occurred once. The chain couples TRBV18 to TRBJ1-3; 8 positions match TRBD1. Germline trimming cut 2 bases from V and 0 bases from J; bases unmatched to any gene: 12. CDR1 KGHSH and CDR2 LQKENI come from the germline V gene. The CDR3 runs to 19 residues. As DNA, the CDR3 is TGTGCCAGCTCACCATCAGGGGGCATCGCCGGTGGCTCTGGAAACACCATATATTTT. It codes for CASSPSGGIAGGSGNTIYF. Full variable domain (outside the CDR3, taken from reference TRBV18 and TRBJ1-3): NAGVMQNPRHLVRRRGQEARLRCSPMKGHSHVYWYRQLPEEGLKFMVYLQKENIIDESGMPKERFSAEFPKEGPSILRIQQVVRGDSAAYFCASSPSGGIAGGSGNTIYFGEGSWLTVV.

This chain's CDR3 is CASSLAGGTDSYEQYF. The CDR3, as DNA: TGTGCCAGCAGCTTAGCAGGGGGAACGGACAGCTACGAGCAGTACTTC. The chain recombines TRBV7-9 with TRBJ2-7; TRBD1 is a possible D gene (6 bases). Germline CDR1 is SEHNR and CDR2 is FQNEAQ (reference sequence). V was shortened by 0 bases and J by 3 bases, with 15 bases between the two germline ends. This CDR3 region has 16 residues.

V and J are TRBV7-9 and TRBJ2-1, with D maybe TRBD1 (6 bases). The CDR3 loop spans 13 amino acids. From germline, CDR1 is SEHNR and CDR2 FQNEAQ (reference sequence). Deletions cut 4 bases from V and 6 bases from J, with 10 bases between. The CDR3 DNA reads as TGTGCCAGCAGCTCCGGACAGCTCAATGAGCAGTTCTTC. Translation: CASSSGQLNEQFF. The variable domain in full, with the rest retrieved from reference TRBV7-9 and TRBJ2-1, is DTGVSQNPRHKITKRGQNVTFRCDPISEHNRLYWYRQTLGQGPEFLTYFQNEAQLEKSRLLSDRFSAERPKGSFSTLEIQRTEQGDSAMYLCASSSGQLNEQFFGPGTRLTVL.

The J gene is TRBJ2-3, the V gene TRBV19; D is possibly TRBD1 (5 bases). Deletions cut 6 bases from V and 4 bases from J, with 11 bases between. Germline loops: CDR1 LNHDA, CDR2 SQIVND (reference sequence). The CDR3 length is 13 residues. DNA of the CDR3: TGTGCCAGTAGCTCGGTGGGGCCAGATACGCAGTATTTT. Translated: CASSSVGPDTQYF.

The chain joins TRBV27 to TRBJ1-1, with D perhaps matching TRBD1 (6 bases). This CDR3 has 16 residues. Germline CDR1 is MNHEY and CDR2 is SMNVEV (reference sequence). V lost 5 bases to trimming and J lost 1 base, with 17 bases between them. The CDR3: CASSPLRTATNTEAFF. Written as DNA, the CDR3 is TGTGCCAGCAGTCCCCTCAGGACAGCTACGAACACTGAAGCTTTCTTT.

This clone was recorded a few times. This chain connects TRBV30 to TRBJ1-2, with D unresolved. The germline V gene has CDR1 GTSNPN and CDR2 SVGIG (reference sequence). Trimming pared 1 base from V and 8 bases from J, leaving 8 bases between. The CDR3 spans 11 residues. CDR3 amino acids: CAWSGAGGYTF. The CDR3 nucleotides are TGTGCCTGGAGTGGTGCTGGCGGCTACACCTTC.